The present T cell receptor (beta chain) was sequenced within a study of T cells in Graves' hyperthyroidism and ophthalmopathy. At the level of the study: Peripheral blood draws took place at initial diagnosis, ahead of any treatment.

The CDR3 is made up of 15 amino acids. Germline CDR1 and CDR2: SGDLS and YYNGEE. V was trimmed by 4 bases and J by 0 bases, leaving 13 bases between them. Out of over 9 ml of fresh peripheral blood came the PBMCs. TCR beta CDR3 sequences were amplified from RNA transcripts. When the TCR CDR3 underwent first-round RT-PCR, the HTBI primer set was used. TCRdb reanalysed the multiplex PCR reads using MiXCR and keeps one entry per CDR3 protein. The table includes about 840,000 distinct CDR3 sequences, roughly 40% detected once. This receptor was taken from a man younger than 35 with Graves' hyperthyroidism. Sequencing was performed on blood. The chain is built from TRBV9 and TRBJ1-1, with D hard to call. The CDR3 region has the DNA TGTGCCAGCAGCCAAGGCACTGTGTTGAACACTGAAGCTTTCTTT. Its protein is CASSQGTVLNTEAFF. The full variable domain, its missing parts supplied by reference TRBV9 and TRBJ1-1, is DSGVTQTPKHLITATGQRVTLRCSPRSGDLSVYWYQQSLDQGLQFLIQYYNGEERAKGNILERFSAQQFPDLHSELNLSSLELGDSALYFCASSQGTVLNTEAFFGQGTRLTVV.